The rows below give T cell receptor beta chains drawn from one sample of a study of Graves' ophthalmopathy and Graves' hyperthyroidism. TCRdb re-called the multiplex PCR reads with MiXCR, one entry per CDR3 protein. The table shows under 250,000 distinct CDR3 sequences, with approximately 29% occurring only once. The sample taken for sequencing was peripheral blood. Source of these receptors: a man aged 50 to 59 with Graves' ophthalmopathy. The CDR3 runs from the conserved cysteine through the conserved F or W. D genes are given only for firm matches. Size tells how often a clone was seen (once, few, many) or the class of an expanded clone, and some rows leave it out.

>TRBD1|TRBV28|many|TRBJ2-7
CASSLAGTGATYEQYF
TGTGCCAGCAGTTTAGCCGGGACAGGCGCTACCTACGAGCAGTACTTC
>TRBD2|TRBV6-5|.|TRBJ2-2
CASSVLAGDTGELFF
TGTGCCAGCAGTGTACTAGCGGGTGACACCGGGGAGCTGTTTTTT
>.|TRBV7-2|many|TRBJ2-5
CASSLDDRGETQYF
TGTGCCAGCAGCTTAGATGACAGAGGCGAGACCCAGTACTTC
>.|TRBV20-1|few|TRBJ1-2
CSASVGRENGYTF
TGCAGTGCTAGCGTTGGACGGGAGAATGGCTACACCTTC
>.|TRBV27|.|TRBJ1-2
CASGTGVYGYTF
TGTGCCTCCGGGACGGGAGTGTATGGCTACACCTTC
>.|TRBV5-5|many|TRBJ2-5
CASSPSNPETQYF
TGTGCCAGCAGCCCTTCTAACCCAGAGACCCAGTACTTC
>.|TRBV7-8|.|TRBJ1-1
CASSLDEVTAEAFF
TGTGCCAGCAGCTTAGATGAGGTGACTGCTGAAGCTTTCTTT
>.|TRBV6-1|.|TRBJ1-2
CASTRGESNYGYTF
TGTGCCAGCACCAGGGGCGAATCGAACTATGGCTACACCTTC
>TRBD1|TRBV7-9|.|TRBJ1-2
CASSLVVGQASPGF
TGTGCCAGCAGCTTAGTCGTGGGACAGGCTTCTCCGGGCTTC
>.|TRBV24-1|many|TRBJ2-5
CATRATGSETQYF
TGTGCCACCAGGGCAACAGGGTCGGAGACCCAGTACTTC
>.|TRBV6-5|many|TRBJ1-1
CASSYGTDEAFF
TGTGCCAGCAGTTATGGGACGGATGAAGCTTTCTTT
>TRBD2|TRBV20-1|once|TRBJ2-4
CSARDSASGGRNIQYF
TGCAGTGCTAGAGATAGTGCTAGCGGGGGCAGAAACATTCAGTACTTC
>.|TRBV7-9|many|TRBJ1-2
CASSSWTADNGYTF
TGTGCCAGCAGCTCATGGACCGCCGACAATGGCTACACCTTC
>TRBD2|TRBV12-3/TRBV12-4|many|TRBJ2-2
CASGLAGVGELFF
TGTGCCAGCGGCCTAGCGGGAGTTGGGGAGCTGTTTTTT
>TRBD1|TRBV28|many|TRBJ1-2
CASSRTGGGGGYTF
TGTGCCAGCAGCCGCACAGGGGGCGGAGGTGGCTACACCTTC
>.|TRBV12-5|many|TRBJ1-2
CASGLGGYGYTF
TGTGCTAGTGGTTTGGGGGGCTATGGCTACACCTTC
>TRBD1|TRBV19|many|TRBJ1-2
CASSIGQGLEGYTF
TGTGCCAGTAGTATAGGACAGGGGCTCGAGGGCTACACCTTC
>TRBD1|TRBV2|many|TRBJ1-5
CASGWDRGNQPQHF
TGTGCCAGCGGTTGGGACAGGGGGAATCAGCCCCAGCATTTT
>.|TRBV11-2|.|TRBJ1-5
CASSHGGREGSNQPQHF
TGTGCCAGCAGCCACGGGGGTAGGGAGGGGAGCAATCAGCCCCAGCATTTT
>.|TRBV4-2|.|TRBJ2-7
CASSLRSADRLSYEQYF
TGTGCCAGCAGCCTCCGATCTGCGGACCGACTATCCTACGAGCAGTACTTC
>TRBD1|TRBV5-6|many|TRBJ2-7
CASSGRDSYEQYF
TGTGCCAGCAGCGGACGGGACAGTTACGAGCAGTACTTC
>.|TRBV6-5|.|TRBJ2-7
CASSIQGEQYF
TGTGCCAGCAGTATACAGGGCGAGCAGTACTTC
>.|TRBV3-1|many|TRBJ2-5
CASSHSTGQETQYF
TGTGCCAGCAGCCATTCGACAGGTCAAGAGACCCAGTACTTC
>.|TRBV6-1|.|TRBJ2-7
CASSHGTAPYEQYF
TGTGCCAGCAGCCATGGGACCGCTCCCTACGAGCAGTACTTC
>TRBD1|TRBV7-2|once|TRBJ1-1
CASSLAHPRGHTEAFF
TGTGCCAGCAGCTTAGCGCACCCCAGGGGGCACACTGAAGCTTTCTTT
>TRBD1|TRBV20-1|many|TRBJ2-7
CSAGGQGGFYEQYF
TGCAGTGCTGGGGGACAGGGAGGTTTCTACGAGCAGTACTTC
>.|TRBV6-1|.|TRBJ1-1
CASIVGGTNTEAFF
TGTGCCAGCATCGTTGGGGGGACGAACACTGAAGCTTTCTTT
>TRBD2|TRBV28|.|TRBJ2-7
CASSFGTSGTVGQYF
TGTGCCAGCAGTTTCGGGACTAGCGGGACCGTTGGGCAGTACTTC
>.|TRBV7-2|.|TRBJ2-2
CASSSQPGDTGELFF
TGTGCCAGCAGCTCCCAGCCCGGGGACACCGGGGAGCTGTTTTTT
>.|TRBV29-1|once|TRBJ1-1
CSVEDAGAPNTEAFF
TGCAGCGTTGAAGATGCGGGGGCGCCGAACACTGAAGCTTTCTTT
>.|TRBV24-1|.|TRBJ2-5
CATSEPQGIQYF
TGTGCCACCAGTGAACCCCAGGGGATCCAGTACTTC
>.|TRBV5-1|.|TRBJ1-5
CASSPDGDFNQPQHF
TGCGCCAGCAGCCCTGACGGAGACTTCAATCAGCCCCAGCATTTT
>TRBD1|TRBV9|many|TRBJ2-2
CASKRAGGLGGELFF
TGTGCCAGCAAGAGAGCAGGGGGCCTTGGCGGGGAGCTGTTTTTT
>TRBD1|TRBV29-1|many|TRBJ1-2
CSVDRTGDGYTF
TGCAGCGTTGACCGGACAGGGGATGGCTACACCTTC
>TRBD1|TRBV19|many|TRBJ1-2
CASSIDRGLGFDGYTF
TGTGCCAGTAGTATCGACAGGGGGCTCGGGTTTGATGGCTACACCTTC
>.|TRBV12-3/TRBV12-4|many|TRBJ1-3
CASSLTGSGNTIYF
TGTGCCAGCAGTTTGACAGGCTCTGGAAACACCATATATTTT
>TRBD2|TRBV7-2|many|TRBJ2-6
CAPGGSGSSGANVLTF
TGTGCCCCCGGGGGTAGCGGGAGCTCTGGGGCCAACGTCCTGACTTTC
>.|TRBV12-3/TRBV12-4|many|TRBJ1-2
CASSQTGRGYTF
TGTGCCAGCAGTCAGACCGGGCGGGGCTACACCTTC
>TRBD2|TRBV7-8|many|TRBJ2-5
CASSFVVSGSGETQYF
TGTGCCAGCAGCTTTGTGGTTAGCGGGAGCGGAGAGACCCAGTACTTC
>TRBD1|TRBV28|many|TRBJ1-1
CASSLEGQGARGAFF
TGTGCCAGCAGTTTGGAGGGACAGGGGGCTAGGGGCGCTTTCTTT
>.|TRBV7-2|many|TRBJ2-7
CASSLAFSPYEQYF
TGTGCCAGCAGCTTAGCGTTCAGCCCTTACGAGCAGTACTTC
>.|TRBV12-3/TRBV12-4|many|TRBJ1-5
CASQALEGQPQHF
TGTGCCAGCCAGGCTCTAGAGGGTCAGCCCCAGCATTTT
>.|TRBV29-1|many|TRBJ2-7
CSVEGGVPYEQYF
TGCAGCGTTGAAGGAGGGGTTCCCTACGAGCAGTACTTC
>.|TRBV11-2|many|TRBJ2-4
CASSLRSYGVLSLNIQYF
TGTGCCAGCAGCTTAAGGTCTTATGGGGTCCTATCCCTTAACATTCAGTACTTC
>TRBD1|TRBV5-1|many|TRBJ1-1
CASSLQGVYTEAFF
TGCGCCAGCAGCTTACAGGGGGTTTACACTGAAGCTTTCTTT
>.|TRBV29-1|many|TRBJ1-3
CSVVVSGNTIYF
TGCAGCGTTGTCGTCTCTGGAAACACCATATATTTT
>.|TRBV11-2|.|TRBJ1-2
CASSPSPQNGYTF
TGTGCCAGCAGCCCTTCCCCACAGAATGGCTACACCTTC
>TRBD1|TRBV5-1|.|TRBJ1-2
CASSFSETGVGYTF
TGCGCCAGCAGCTTCTCCGAGACAGGGGTCGGCTACACCTTC
>.|TRBV28|many|TRBJ1-5
CASSPQWGWSNQPQHF
TGTGCCAGCAGTCCACAGTGGGGTTGGAGCAATCAGCCCCAGCATTTT
>.|TRBV2|many|TRBJ1-5
CASTGGGSNQPQHF
TGTGCCAGCACTGGGGGAGGGAGCAATCAGCCCCAGCATTTT
>.|TRBV12-3/TRBV12-4|many|TRBJ1-2
CASSPRTVNLPGYTF
TGTGCCAGCAGTCCACGGACAGTGAACCTCCCCGGCTACACCTTC
>.|TRBV12-3/TRBV12-4|many|TRBJ1-1
CASSLNRGNTEAFF
TGTGCCAGCAGTTTAAATCGCGGGAACACTGAAGCTTTCTTT
>.|TRBV28|many|TRBJ1-3
CASSTGLVSGNTIYF
TGTGCCAGCAGCACCGGGCTCGTCTCTGGAAACACCATATATTTT